Below, 10 T cell receptor beta chains from the same sample are listed, as sequenced in a study of blood T cell repertoires in COVID-19. Clones were read by immunoSEQ multiplex PCR, and TCRdb kept only the in-frame ones, dropping some. The table includes about 210,000 clones, 82% detected once. Sequencing used peripheral blood. All receptors come from a woman aged 40 to 50 with acute or convalescent COVID-19.

V and J are TRBV18 and TRBJ2-1; a weak D match, TRBD2 (5 bases). This CDR3 region has 13 residues. V was pared by 1 base and J by 5 bases, with 6 bases between. Germline values: CDR1 KGHSH, CDR2 LQKENI. Here the CDR3 reads CASSPRADNEQFF. The CDR3 region has the DNA TGTGCCAGCTCACCACGAGCGGACAATGAGCAGTTCTTC.

The genes are TRBV11-2 and TRBJ1-1; no firm D call. V lost 1 base to trimming and J lost 5 bases, with 8 bases between them. This CDR3 region has 13 residues. CDR1 SGHAT and CDR2 FQNNGV come from the germline V gene. The CDR3 sequence is CASSLGRGTEAFF. The CDR3 DNA reads as TGTGCCAGCAGCTTAGGGAGAGGGACTGAAGCTTTCTTT.

The rearrangement links TRBV4-1 to TRBJ2-3; TRBD2 aligns across 7 bases. Germline CDR1 reads MGHRA; CDR2 reads YSYEKL. The CDR3 has 14 residues. The junction had 8 bases not matched to a gene; V was cut back by 4 bases and J by 7 bases. This CDR3 is CASSPGTNHYTQYF. CDR3 in DNA: TGCGCCAGCAGCCCTGGGACTAACCACTATACGCAGTATTTT.

The V and J genes are TRBV5-8 and TRBJ1-5; the D is unclear. V was trimmed by 2 bases and J by 3 bases, leaving 15 bases between them. The CDR3 is made up of 16 amino acids. Germline V gene data show CDR1 as SGHTS and CDR2 as YDEGEE. The chain's CDR3 is CASSFRGGWDNQPQHF. The DNA for the CDR3 is TGTGCCAGCAGCTTTCGAGGAGGGTGGGACAATCAGCCCCAGCATTTT. The variable domain in full, with the rest retrieved from reference TRBV5-8 and TRBJ1-5, is EAGVTQSPTHLIKTRGQQATLRCSPISGHTSVYWYQQALGLGLQFLLWYDEGEERNRGNFPPRFSGRQFPNYSSELNVNALELEDSALYLCASSFRGGWDNQPQHFGDGTRLSIL.

This clone was counted between two and nine times. The chain carries TRBV5-1 and TRBJ2-6, with D possibly TRBD1 on 6 matching bases. Deletions cut 5 bases from V and 4 bases from J, with 7 bases between. From germline, CDR1 is SGHRS and CDR2 YFSETQ. The CDR3 extends over 13 amino acids. This chain's CDR3 is CASSGGGANVLTF. CDR3 nucleotide sequence: TGCGCCAGCAGTGGGGGCGGGGCCAACGTCCTGACTTTC.

The chain is built from TRBV25-1 and TRBJ2-7; maybe TRBD2 (6 bases). Deletions cut 6 bases from V and 3 bases from J, with 9 bases between. Germline V gene lookup returns CDR1 MGHDK and CDR2 SYGVNS. CDR3 length equals 12 residues. The CDR3 nucleotides read TGTGCCAGCAGCCACGGGGGCTACGAGCAGTACTTC. Translated: CASSHGGYEQYF.

The rearrangement links TRBV19 to TRBJ2-7; D is possibly TRBD2 (6 bases). With 1 base removed from V and 4 bases from J, the gap between germline ends came to 14 bases. The CDR3 totals 15 residues. The germline V gene has CDR1 LNHDA and CDR2 SQIVND (reference sequence). The chain's CDR3 is CASSIVISGPYEQYF. In DNA form, the CDR3 reads TGTGCCAGTAGTATAGTCATCAGCGGGCCATACGAGCAGTACTTC.

V gene TRBV7-6 combines with J gene TRBJ2-7; D might be TRBD2 (5 bases). Germline loops: CDR1 SGHVS, CDR2 FNYEAQ. Trimming removed 2 bases from V and 5 bases from J, with 7 bases in between. The CDR3 has 12 amino acids. In DNA, the CDR3 is TGTGCCAGCAGCTTAAACGGGGACGAGCAGTACTTC. Translation gives CASSLNGDEQYF.

This clone was detected once. CDR3 coding DNA: TGTGCCAGCAGTTTATCGGGACAGGGGGTTCGTGGGGAGCTGTTTTTT. This sequence encodes CASSLSGQGVRGELFF. The chain is built from TRBV27 and TRBJ2-2; 11 positions match TRBD1. From germline, CDR1 is MNHEY and CDR2 SMNVEV (reference sequence). The trim removed 0 bases at V and 8 bases at J, leaving 5 bases unmatched. There are 16 residues in the CDR3.

The chain recombines TRBV29-1 with TRBJ1-1, with TRBD1 matching 11 bases. The CDR3 runs to 17 residues. V trimming: 1 base; J trimming: 4 bases; junction bases outside the gene matches: 11. The germline V gene encodes CDR1 SQVTM and CDR2 ANQGSEA. The CDR3 DNA reads as TGCAGCGTTGAAGGGATTGGACAGGGGGCGCTTCCCACTGAAGCTTTCTTT. Protein: CSVEGIGQGALPTEAFF.